The 29 T cell receptor beta chains presented below share a single source sample, sequenced in a study of human T cells and chemical hapten exposure. MiXCR, run by TCRdb on the RACE reads, gives a single entry per CDR3 protein. The sample yields tens of thousands of distinct CDR3 sequences, more than 7.5% seen once. Stated time point: pre-sensitization, week 0. Treatment defined: therapeutic diphenylcyclopropenone sensitization with weekly scalp DPC. Sequencing was performed on whole blood, taken in connection with sensitization to the hapten diphenylcyclopropenone (DPC). The receptors shown here come from a man aged 40-55 years with alopecia areata. Some clones in this sample may be carry-over from other donors' samples.

A few counts support this clonotype. This CDR3 reads CASSSGTAEAFF. In DNA, the CDR3 is TGTGCCAGCAGTTCTGGGACAGCTGAAGCTTTCTTT. The J gene is TRBJ1-1, the V gene TRBV28, with TRBD1 matching over 7 bases. J lost 6 bases, V lost 4 bases, and 2 bases had no gene match. The CDR3 spans 12 residues. The germline CDR1 and CDR2 sequences are MDHEN and SYDVKM.

This clonotype was observed at least ten times. The chain is built from TRBV6-2 or TRBV6-3 and TRBJ2-7; D remains ambiguous. V was cut by 7 bases and J by 2 bases, with 9 bases left in between. The CDR3 is 12 amino acids. Germline CDR1 is MNHEY and CDR2 is SVGEGT. CDR3 sequence reads: CASTATTYEQYF. The DNA of the CDR3 is TGTGCCAGCACTGCTACTACCTACGAGCAGTACTTC.

This clonotype was observed at least ten times. The V call is TRBV30, the J call TRBJ2-7; 9 nucleotides align to TRBD1. V dropped 2 bases and J dropped 2; count of bases not matched to a gene: 4. The CDR3 has 14 amino acids. Germline CDR1 is GTSNPN and CDR2 is SVGIG (reference sequence). The CDR3 DNA is TGTGCCTGGAGTAGGGACAGGGCTACCTACGAGCAGTACTTC. Amino acid sequence: CAWSRDRATYEQYF.

This clonotype has ten or more counts. The chain combines TRBV7-9 with TRBJ1-1, with D possibly matching TRBD1 (5 bases). Looked up from germline, CDR1 is SEHNR and CDR2 is FQNEAQ (reference sequence). The CDR3 spans 13 residues. V lost 8 bases and J 1 base, leaving 11 bases between the germline ends. The DNA of the CDR3 is TGTGCCAGCGGTCGACAGACGAACACTGAAGCTTTCTTT. This sequence encodes CASGRQTNTEAFF.

This clonotype was seen a handful of times. The chain has TRBV20-1 and TRBJ1-1, with D unresolved. CDR3 length: 12 amino acids. Germline V CDR1 and CDR2: DFQATT, SNEGSKA (reference sequence). V lost 5 bases to trimming and J lost 1 base, with 8 bases between them. CDR3 region: CSARLGNTEAFF. CDR3 nucleotides: TGCAGTGCTCGACTCGGGAACACTGAAGCTTTCTTT.

This clonotype was found many times. The rearrangement joins TRBV18 to TRBJ2-1, with 7 bases identical to TRBD1. The germline gives CDR1 KGHSH, CDR2 LQKENI. This CDR3 has 16 residues. The V and J ends lost 0 bases and 4 bases, in that order; junction bases with no gene match: 6. DNA of the CDR3: TGTGCCAGCTCACCACCGGGCAGGGGGACGTACAATGAGCAGTTCTTC. Translation: CASSPPGRGTYNEQFF.

This clonotype was observed at least ten times. V and J are TRBV7-6 and TRBJ2-2; D not resolved. Trimming took off 5 bases at V and 2 bases at J, with 3 bases between the two ends. In germline, CDR1 is SGHVS, CDR2 FNYEAQ. The CDR3 is 12 residues long. DNA for the CDR3: TGTGCCAGCAGCGAAAACACCGGGGAGCTGTTTTTT. Amino acids: CASSENTGELFF.

As for this clonotype: Germline is not matched at one junction end, which may reflect a read error. The chain is built from TRBV18 and TRBJ2-7; 8 bases map to TRBD1. Germline-derived CDR1 and CDR2 are KGHSH and LQKENI. The CDR3 totals 14 residues. CDR3 sequence reads: CASSPPGQAYEQYF. CDR3 nucleotides: TGTGCCAGCTCACCACCGGGACAGGCCTACGAGCAGTACTTT.

This clonotype has only a few counts. This chain joins TRBV5-1 and TRBJ2-5; D may correspond to TRBD1 or TRBD2 (5 bases each). From germline, CDR1 is SGHRS and CDR2 YFSETQ. Trimming left V 4 bases short and J 5 bases short, with 15 bases between. CDR3 length: 14 amino acids. The CDR3 DNA sequence: TGCGCCAGCAGCACCAGGGAGCGCGGTGAGACCCAGTACTTC. Amino acid sequence: CASSTRERGETQYF.

The chain recombines TRBV7-2 with TRBJ2-5, with TRBD2 identical over 9 bases. Germline trimming cut 2 bases from V and 13 bases from J; bases unmatched to any gene: 11. Germline V gene sequence: CDR1 SGHTA, CDR2 FQGNSA. The CDR3 length is 14 residues. In DNA form, the CDR3 reads TGTGCCAGCAGCTTATACTTAGCGGGGGACCCAGGGTACTTC. Residues: CASSLYLAGDPGYF.

V is TRBV12-3 or TRBV12-4 and J is TRBJ1-1, with D possibly being TRBD1 (5 bases). The V gene lost 8 bases and the J gene lost 6 bases, with 10 bases spanning the gap. The CDR3 covers 11 residues. For the CDR3, the DNA is TGTGCCAGCGGACATGAGGCTGAAGCTTTCTTT. Translated, it gives CASGHEAEAFF.

The chain has TRBV6-2 or TRBV6-3 and TRBJ2-1; 7 bases agree with TRBD1. Germline V gives CDR1 MNHEY, CDR2 SVGEGT. V was clipped by 6 bases and J by 9 bases; unmatched bases: 8. The CDR3 is 13 amino acids. The CDR3 loop reads CASRRTGPPEQFF. CDR3 in DNA: TGTGCCAGCAGACGGACAGGACCCCCTGAGCAGTTCTTC.

The chain combines TRBV15 with TRBJ1-2, with D unresolved. This CDR3 spans 16 amino acids. V lost 0 bases, J lost 1 base, and 12 bases lay in between. Germline loops: CDR1 LNHNV, CDR2 YYDKDF (reference sequence). The CDR3 DNA reads TGTGCCACCAGCAGAGATTTGAGGGCTCTTAACTATGGCTACACCTTC. As protein: CATSRDLRALNYGYTF.

This clonotype was found many times. The CDR3 reads CASSSGAYEQYF. In DNA, the CDR3 is TGTGCCAGCAGTTCGGGGGCCTACGAGCAGTACTTC. The rearrangement joins TRBV6-5 to TRBJ2-7, with D tentatively TRBD2 (6 bases). Germline lookup yields CDR1 MNHEY and CDR2 SVGAGI. V lost 4 bases and J lost 2, with 6 bases in between. The CDR3 has 12 amino acids.

Concerning this clonotype: A much larger clone is a single base away; this may be a read error. The CDR3: CASSSSGSTGADVLTF. As DNA, the CDR3 is TGTGCCAGCAGTTCCTCAGGGAGTACTGGGGCCGACGTCCTGACTTTC. The chain combines TRBV28 with TRBJ2-6; tentatively, D is TRBD1 or TRBD2 (5 bases each). This CDR3 contains 16 residues. Germline V CDR1 and CDR2: MDHEN, SYDVKM. Full variable domain (outside the CDR3, taken from reference TRBV28 and TRBJ2-6): DVKVTQSSRYLVKRTGEKVFLECVQDMDHENMFWYRQDPGLGLRLIYFSYDVKMKEKGDIPEGYSVSREKKERFSLILESASTNQTSMYLCASSSSGSTGADVLTFGAGSRLTVL.

At least ten counts were recorded for this clonotype. The chain recombines TRBV4-2 with TRBJ1-2; 7 bases are shared with TRBD1. There are 14 residues in the CDR3. Germline CDR1 LGHNA, CDR2 YNFKEQ. V lost 3 bases to trimming and J lost 6 bases; unmatched junction nucleotides: 7. CDR3 bases: TGTGCCAGCAGCCATGCAACCGGGACAGATGGCTACACCTTC. Translating gives CASSHATGTDGYTF.

This clonotype was picked up a small number of times. J is TRBJ1-1 and V is TRBV5-6; TRBD1 matches 7 bases. This CDR3 is 15 amino acids long. V lost 0 bases to trimming and J lost 0 bases; unmatched junction nucleotides: 2. Per the germline V gene, CDR1 is SGHDT and CDR2 is YYEEEE. The CDR3 sequence is CASSLADRLNTEAFF. As DNA, the CDR3 is TGTGCCAGCAGCTTGGCGGACAGGCTGAACACTGAAGCTTTCTTT.

This clonotype was detected only a few times. The chain has TRBV20-1 and TRBJ2-3; 8 bases are shared with TRBD1. The V and J ends lost 2 bases and 6 bases, in that order; junction bases with no gene match: 7. Germline CDR1 DFQATT, CDR2 SNEGSKA (reference sequence). This CDR3 comprises 14 residues. CDR3 residues: CSARLTGAGDTQYF. The CDR3 DNA reads as TGCAGTGCTAGACTGACAGGGGCCGGGGATACGCAGTATTTT.

This clonotype was counted ten times or more. The chain has TRBV7-2 and TRBJ2-7; TRBD1 might be the D (6 bases). This CDR3 is built from 12 residues. Looked up from germline, CDR1 is SGHTA and CDR2 is FQGNSA. V lost 3 bases and J lost 6, with 9 bases in between. CDR3 nucleotide sequence: TGTGCCAGCAGCTTCGGACAGACCGAGCAGTACTTC. Translated: CASSFGQTEQYF.

The rearrangement joins TRBV28 to TRBJ2-7; 7 bases agree with TRBD2. In germline, CDR1 is MDHEN, CDR2 SYDVKM. The trim removed 5 bases at V and 12 bases at J, leaving 10 bases unmatched. CDR3 length: 12 residues. CDR3 amino acids: CASSPLGGSLYF. The CDR3 DNA reads TGTGCCAGCAGTCCCCTGGGCGGGAGTTTGTACTTC.

A few counts support this clonotype. The chain couples TRBV3-1 to TRBJ2-1; D possibly corresponds to TRBD2 (5 bases). CDR1 is LGHDT and CDR2 is YNNKEL in the germline V gene (reference sequence). V was pared by 8 bases and J by 6 bases, with 8 bases between. The CDR3 has 11 residues. CDR3 coding DNA: TGTGCCAGCCTACTAGGCAATGAGCAGTTCTTC. Protein: CASLLGNEQFF.

The chain has TRBV20-1 and TRBJ2-3; TRBD1 matches 9 bases. The V gene end was trimmed by 5 bases and the J gene end by 1 base; junction bases not matched to a gene: 4. This CDR3 contains 14 residues. The germline CDR1 and CDR2 sequences are DFQATT and SNEGSKA (reference sequence). DNA for the CDR3: TGCAGTGCTCTGGACAGGGGAGGCACAGATACGCAGTATTTT. Amino acids: CSALDRGGTDTQYF.

The table lists this clonotype with a few counts. The chain combines TRBV9 with TRBJ2-5; D gene unclear. The CDR3 is 11 amino acids. The germline V gene has CDR1 SGDLS and CDR2 YYNGEE. V was cut by 0 bases and J by 3 bases, with 0 bases left in between. The CDR3 loop reads CASSVEETQYF. Here the CDR3 DNA reads TGTGCCAGCAGCGTAGAAGAGACCCAGTACTTC.

This clonotype was picked up a small number of times. This chain connects TRBV7-2 to TRBJ2-1; perhaps TRBD1 as D (6 bases). Looked up from germline, CDR1 is SGHTA and CDR2 is FQGNSA. The CDR3 is 19 amino acids. V lost 0 bases and J 0 bases, leaving 18 bases between the germline ends. The CDR3 bases are TGTGCCAGCAGCTTAGCGCTTGGGTTTCAGGGGAGCTCCTACAATGAGCAGTTCTTC. Encoded protein: CASSLALGFQGSSYNEQFF. The entire variable domain, with the rest obtained from reference TRBV7-2 and TRBJ2-1, is as follows: GAGVSQSPSNKVTEKGKDVELRCDPISGHTALYWYRQSLGQGLEFLIYFQGNSAPDKSGLPSDRFSAERTGGSVSTLTIQRTQQEDSAVYLCASSLALGFQGSSYNEQFFGPGTRLTVL.

There are a few counts of this clonotype. The J gene is TRBJ1-1, the V gene TRBV12-3 or TRBV12-4; 7 bases are a match to TRBD1. The CDR3 has 15 residues. After removal of 5 bases from V and 1 base from J, the junction contained 7 bases not matched to a gene. CDR3 region: CASSLRTGPNTEAFF. CDR3 sequence (DNA): TGTGCCAGCAGTCTGAGGACAGGTCCGAACACTGAAGCTTTCTTT.

The gene calls are TRBV21-1 and TRBJ2-3. TRBV21-1 constitutes a pseudogene. The CDR3 has 13 residues. This CDR3 reads CASSKARTDTQYF. CDR3 in DNA: TGTGCCAGCAGCAAAGCCAGAACAGATACGCAGTATTTT.

This clonotype was recorded only once. V usage is TRBV7-3 and J usage is TRBJ2-1; 11 positions agree with TRBD2. V shed 1 base and J 5 bases; nucleotides not matched to a gene: 7. The CDR3 length is 17 residues. Germline V gives CDR1 SGHTA, CDR2 FQGTGA. CDR3 residues: CASSLRPGLAVDNEQFF. CDR3 nucleotides: TGTGCCAGCAGCTTAAGGCCGGGACTAGCGGTGGACAATGAGCAGTTCTTC. The full variable domain, in which reference TRBV7-3 and TRBJ2-1 provide the parts outside the CDR3, is GAGVSQTPSNKVTEKGKYVELRCDPISGHTALYWYRQSLGQGPEFLIYFQGTGAADDSGLPNDRFFAVRPEGSVSTLKIQRTERGDSAVYLCASSLRPGLAVDNEQFFGPGTRLTVL.

This clonotype was seen ten or more times. The chain recombines TRBV11-3 with TRBJ2-1; D possibly matches TRBD1 or TRBD2 (5 bases each). V lost 5 bases and J 0 bases, leaving 11 bases between the germline ends. Germline CDR1 SGHNT, CDR2 YENEEA. The CDR3 runs to 15 residues. CDR3 sequence reads: CASSPGASSYNEQFF. The CDR3 DNA is TGTGCCAGCAGCCCCGGGGCTTCCTCCTACAATGAGCAGTTCTTC. The complete variable domain, with remaining parts taken from reference TRBV11-3 and TRBJ2-1, reads EAGVVQSPRYKIIEKKQPVAFWCNPISGHNTLYWYLQNLGQGPELLIRYENEEAVDDSQLPKDRFSAERLKGVDSTLKIQPAELGDSAVYLCASSPGASSYNEQFFGPGTRLTVL.

This clonotype came up many times. DNA of the CDR3: TGCGCCAGCAGCCAAGTTCGAGGCACCATTTCCTACGAGCAGTACTTC. The encoded protein is CASSQVRGTISYEQYF. The rearrangement uses TRBV4-3 and TRBJ2-7; no firm D call. This CDR3 contains 16 residues. Germline CDR1 reads LGHNA; CDR2 reads YSLEER. The germline V and J ends were trimmed by 1 base and 1 base, with 14 bases remaining between them.